This T cell receptor beta chain stems from a study of a mutant IDH1 vaccine in newly diagnosed glioma. Study-wide context: Patients arrived already treated with radiotherapy, temozolomide, or both, most having had both.

As to this clone: Antigen: not known.

The time point denotes: week 47, end of study. A 20-mer mutant IDH1 peptide at 300 ug was injected subcutaneously with topical imiquimod. General observations from the study: Altogether, about 95% of patients exhibited vaccine-induced immune responses.

The germline CDR1 and CDR2 sequences are MGHDK and SYGVNS. V lost 7 bases, J lost 2 bases, and 5 bases stayed unmatched. The CDR3 length is 13 residues. Sequencing was performed with immunoSEQ multiplex PCR; in TCRdb, only in-frame clones are kept and a portion is missing. The sample records around 50,000 clones, roughly 80% being singletons. Material: PBMCs, obtained from a glioma patient whose treatment included an IDH1 peptide vaccine. The sequence was obtained from a woman aged 25 to 39 with glioma. Some clones in this sample may be carry-over from other donors' samples. The chain uses TRBV25-1 and TRBJ2-7, with 7 bases aligning to TRBD1. The CDR3, as DNA: TGTGCCAGCAACCGGGACAGCCCCTACGAGCAGTACTTC. Its protein product is CASNRDSPYEQYF.